This T cell receptor (beta chain) was sequenced in a study of shared clonotypes between healthy human individuals. This CDR3 contains 13 residues. V was cut by 4 bases and J by 4 bases, with 10 bases left in between. CDR1 is SNHLY and CDR2 is FYNNEI in the germline V gene. The repertoire was sequenced with immunoSEQ multiplex PCR; TCRdb's copy has only in-frame clones and lacks some. This sample has about 680,000 clones, with more than 70% found just once. Findings of the study overall: Incompleteness in sorted-subset sequencing, despite large depth, was shown by rarefaction.

This clone has ten or more counts. Its target is not known. The donors, healthy adults who were HIV-negative, had experienced no recent acute infections or vaccinations. The sequence came from a woman in her twenties or thirties in good health. The chain links TRBV2 to TRBJ1-2; D uncertain. Sequencing was carried out using memory CD4+ T cells sorted from blood. The subset: CD45RA-negative fraction. The CDR3 is CASSGFGIYGYTF. The CDR3 nucleotides read TGTGCCAGCAGTGGGTTTGGGATCTATGGCTACACCTTC.